The 8 T cell receptor beta chains below come from one sample, sequenced in a study of blood T cell repertoires in COVID-19. The data were produced by immunoSEQ multiplex PCR, yet TCRdb's version contains in-frame clones alone and is incomplete. The data show 350,000 to 400,000 clones, just under 90% seen once. Sequences were obtained from PBMCs or T cells enriched from blood (not recorded which). The receptors were sampled from a woman aged 25 to 39 who had recovered from COVID-19.

This clone came up once. The V gene is TRBV4-1, the J gene TRBJ1-2; no firm D call. Deletions cut 8 bases from V and 2 bases from J, with 9 bases between. Germline CDR1 is MGHRA and CDR2 is YSYEKL. This CDR3 region has 12 residues. In DNA, the CDR3 is TGCGCCAGCTTTAGCGGGAACTATGGCTACACCTTC. Translation: CASFSGNYGYTF.

The genes are TRBV6-5 and TRBJ1-3; a possible D gene is TRBD1 (5 bases). This CDR3 region has 15 residues. Deletions cut 6 bases from V and 0 bases from J, with 12 bases between. Germline CDR1 and CDR2: MNHEY and SVGAGI. The CDR3 reads CASSLTDPSGNTIYF. The CDR3 coding sequence is TGTGCCAGCAGCTTGACAGACCCCTCTGGAAACACCATATATTTT.

The V gene is TRBV5-1, the J gene TRBJ2-1, with TRBD2 matching 10 bases. From germline, CDR1 is SGHRS and CDR2 YFSETQ. Trimming took 4 bases from V and 4 from J; bases not matched to a gene: 2. The CDR3 extends over 14 amino acids. The CDR3: CASSASGGYNEQFF. CDR3 bases: TGCGCCAGCAGCGCTAGCGGGGGATACAATGAGCAGTTCTTC.

This clone was picked up one time. The chain is built from TRBV28 and TRBJ2-3; the D gene is possibly TRBD2 (5 bases). The ends were cut back, 3 bases at V and 2 bases at J, with 9 bases in the middle. The CDR3 totals 14 residues. Germline V gene lookup returns CDR1 MDHEN and CDR2 SYDVKM. The CDR3 reads CASSFRGYTDTQYF. In nucleotides, the CDR3 is TGTGCCAGCAGTTTTAGAGGGTACACAGATACGCAGTATTTT.

This clone was observed a single time. The genes are TRBV27 and TRBJ2-1, with D possibly matching TRBD1 (6 bases). V was clipped by 6 bases and J by 6 bases, with 21 bases between them. This CDR3 is built from 16 residues. Germline loops: CDR1 MNHEY, CDR2 SMNVEV (reference sequence). The CDR3 region is CASSSYTGLLGNEQFF. CDR3 sequence (DNA): TGTGCCAGCAGCTCCTACACAGGGTTGCTCGGCAATGAGCAGTTCTTC.

The sample holds a few counts of this clone. The V and J genes are TRBV2 and TRBJ1-1, with 8 bases fitting TRBD1. V lost 7 bases to trimming and J lost 0 bases; unmatched junction nucleotides: 7. CDR1 is SNHLY, CDR2 FYNNEI, per germline. The CDR3 contains 15 residues. The CDR3 is CASKIDRGMNTEAFF. Here the CDR3 DNA reads TGTGCCAGCAAGATCGACAGGGGAATGAACACTGAAGCTTTCTTT.

The V and J genes are TRBV4-1 and TRBJ1-5; no firm D call. Trimming shortened V by 1 base and J by 5 bases, and 12 bases separated the two germline ends. Germline V CDR1 and CDR2: MGHRA, YSYEKL. The CDR3 spans 15 residues. The CDR3 sequence: CASSQVTAVHQPQHF. The CDR3 DNA sequence: TGCGCCAGCAGCCAAGTAACAGCGGTACATCAGCCCCAGCATTTT.

The chain has TRBV2 and TRBJ1-1, with D perhaps matching TRBD1 (6 bases). Germline-derived CDR1 and CDR2 are SNHLY and FYNNEI. V lost 6 bases and J lost 0, with 11 bases in between. This CDR3 is built from 14 residues. This CDR3 reads CASRLDSLNTEAFF. The CDR3 nucleotides are TGTGCCAGCAGGTTGGACAGCCTGAACACTGAAGCTTTCTTT.